This T cell receptor beta chain was obtained from a study of blood T cell repertoires in COVID-19. Study-level background: Sources were T cells, B-cell-depleted T cells, or PBMCs; the material itself was cDNA or gDNA.

This CDR3 comprises 17 residues. V lost 3 bases and J lost 2; bases outside the gene matches: 7. Germline CDR1 and CDR2: KGHSH and LQKENI. Enrollees, roughly 18 to 90 years old, lived in some 24 US areas. Membership in each cohort depended on participant-reported clinical history. In the study's own analysis: Cell counts per sample came from amplifying reference gene primers. The table came from immunoSEQ multiplex PCR; TCRdb's copy has only in-frame clones and leaves some out. The D gene and trimming were derived from the DNA, and the V and J assignments and clone size from that table. Among about 270,000 clones listed, around 90% were seen once.

V and J are TRBV18 and TRBJ2-3; 11 nucleotides match TRBD2. This receptor was taken from a woman between 45 and 60 years old who had recovered from COVID-19. Sequenced input: PBMCs or T cells enriched from blood (not recorded which). CDR3 DNA sequence: TGTGCCAGCTCACCCTGGGGACTAGCGGTTATCACAGATACGCAGTATTTT. This translates into CASSPWGLAVITDTQYF.